This is a list of T cell receptor beta chains from one sample in a study of beta chain features in type 1 diabetes. The assay was immunoSEQ multiplex PCR, and TCRdb's table has in-frame clones only and misses some. The repertoire holds about 340,000 clones, with around an eighth as singletons. The specimen was naive CD4+ T cells from blood. These receptors all stem from a woman younger than 30 with type 1 diabetes. The CDR3 runs from the conserved cysteine through the conserved F or W. The order of the fields is J gene, D gene, V gene, clone size, CDR3 protein, CDR3 DNA. A D gene is named only where the DNA matches it firmly. Size values are once, few and many counts, or a class for expanded clones, and some rows have none.

>TRBJ2-1|TRBD2|TRBV5-4|-
CASSQEGTSDEQFF
TGCGCCAGCAGCCAAGAAGGGACTAGCGATGAGCAGTTCTTC
>TRBJ1-5|-|TRBV19|-
CASSETGTIDQPQHF
TGTGCCAGTAGCGAAACAGGGACGATAGATCAGCCCCAGCATTTT
>TRBJ1-1|-|TRBV9|-
CASSPRQGGNTEAFF
TGTGCCAGCAGCCCACGCCAAGGGGGGAACACTGAAGCTTTCTTT
>TRBJ1-5|TRBD1|TRBV15|few
CATSPRTGRGSQHF
TGTGCCACCAGCCCAAGGACAGGGCGAGGGTCCCAGCATTTT
>TRBJ1-1|TRBD1|TRBV10-3|-
CAIAPIDRDYTEAFF
TGTGCCATCGCCCCCATTGACAGGGACTACACTGAAGCTTTCTTT
>TRBJ1-3|-|TRBV6-4|few
CASSEKRIPGNTIYF
TGTGCCAGCAGTGAGAAGCGTATCCCTGGAAACACCATATATTTT
>TRBJ1-1|-|TRBV30|few
CAWDKNTEAFF
TGTGCCTGGGACAAGAACACTGAAGCTTTCTTT
>TRBJ2-1|TRBD2|TRBV18|-
CASSPSETSVLDEQFF
TGTGCCAGCTCACCTTCTGAGACTAGCGTCCTGGATGAGCAGTTCTTC
>TRBJ2-3|TRBD2|TRBV30|few
CAWSVGGEGTDTQYF
TGTGCCTGGAGTGTAGGCGGGGAGGGGACAGATACGCAGTATTTT
>TRBJ2-5|-|TRBV5-1|-
CASSLGSAEGETQYF
TGCGCCAGCAGCTTAGGCAGCGCGGAGGGGGAGACCCAGTACTTC
>TRBJ2-3|-|TRBV7-2|few
CASSLAATSTSTDTQYF
TGTGCCAGCAGCTTAGCGGCAACTAGCACTAGCACAGATACGCAGTATTTT
>TRBJ2-7|TRBD1|TRBV27|few
CASMGVRGREQYF
TGTGCCAGCATGGGAGTAAGGGGGCGCGAGCAGTACTTC
>TRBJ2-7|-|TRBV6-6|-
CASSYVQSSYEQYF
TGTGCCAGCAGTTACGTACAGAGCTCCTACGAGCAGTACTTC
>TRBJ2-5|-|TRBV30|few
CAWASGLSQETQYF
TGTGCCTGGGCGTCTGGACTCTCCCAAGAGACCCAGTACTTC
>TRBJ2-2|TRBD2|TRBV28|once
CASSLGLAGSWELFF
TGTGCCAGCAGTTTAGGACTAGCGGGTAGTTGGGAGCTGTTTTTT
>TRBJ1-2|-|TRBV20-1|few
CSAVSSQRYTF
TGCAGCGCCGTTAGTTCCCAACGCTACACCTTC
>TRBJ2-5|-|TRBV4-1|few
CASSQVWLAQETQYF
TGCGCCAGCAGCCAAGTGTGGTTGGCCCAAGAGACCCAGTACTTC
>TRBJ2-7|TRBD2|TRBV27|-
CASSFSSGAYPYEQYF
TGTGCCAGCAGTTTTTCGAGCGGGGCCTACCCTTACGAGCAGTACTTC